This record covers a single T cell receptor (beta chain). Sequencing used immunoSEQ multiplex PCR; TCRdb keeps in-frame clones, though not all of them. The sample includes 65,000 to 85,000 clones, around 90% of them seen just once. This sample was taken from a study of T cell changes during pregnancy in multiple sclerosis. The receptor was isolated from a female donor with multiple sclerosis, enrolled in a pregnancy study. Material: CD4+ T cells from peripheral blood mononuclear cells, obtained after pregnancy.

The CDR3: CASSLSDSYEQYF. For the CDR3, the DNA is TGTGCCAGCAGTCTCAGCGACTCCTACGAGCAGTACTTC. The chain combines TRBV9 with TRBJ2-7; D is unresolved. The CDR3 totals 13 residues. Trimming cost V 5 bases and J 0 bases, with 9 bases left between them. Germline-derived CDR1 and CDR2 are SGDLS and YYNGEE.